This T cell receptor beta chain was identified in a study of T cells in Graves' hyperthyroidism and ophthalmopathy. About the research overall: Peripheral blood was acquired at first diagnosis, ahead of any therapy whatsoever.

This clonotype has a count of ten or more. CDR1 is GTSNPN, CDR2 SVGIG, per germline (reference sequence). V was shortened by 0 bases and J by 7 bases, with 10 bases between the two germline ends. CDR3 length equals 13 residues. Amplification of TCR beta CDR3 regions was performed using RNA transcripts as template. The HTBI primer set drove a first-round RT-PCR of the TCR CDR3. TCRdb re-called the multiplex PCR reads through MiXCR, storing one row per CDR3 protein. The sample lists 300,000 to 450,000 distinct CDR3 sequences; roughly 20% were seen once. The chain employs TRBV30 and TRBJ1-5, with no clear D. The sequencing sample was made of blood. The receptor's source is a middle-aged woman with Graves' ophthalmopathy. The CDR3 protein is CAWSVREEQPQHF. CDR3 nucleotides: TGTGCCTGGAGTGTACGGGAGGAACAGCCCCAGCATTTT.